This T cell receptor beta chain was sequenced during a study of T cells after yellow fever vaccination. Overall study: SMART-Seq v4 Ultra Low Input handled preparation of low-cell-number fractions.

This CDR3 is built from 14 residues. Germline V gene data show CDR1 as LGHNA and CDR2 as YSLEER. The V end was cut by 0 bases, the J end by 6 bases, with 10 bases between. The study's findings and limits: In post-booster samples, most primary-vaccination clones reappeared (about 95% CD4, about 91% CD8). Weaker, the secondary response peaked sooner, at day 5 versus 15.

With respect to this clonotype: Its antigen is not known.

The study made its TCR cDNA through 5'RACE template switching. That step introduced a universal primer site along with UMIs. One entry per CDR3 protein, called by TCRdb with MiXCR from the 5' RACE reads. The profile covers 400,000 or so distinct CDR3 sequences, with around 6.5% appearing a single time and approximately 15% taken by the ten largest. V and J are TRBV4-3 and TRBJ2-3; the D gene is possibly TRBD1 (6 bases). Here the sequenced sample was PBMCs, taken 5 days after the yellow fever booster vaccination. The receptor comes from a man aged 30 to 45 who received the YFV17D yellow fever vaccine. Written as DNA, the CDR3 is TGCGCCAGCAGCCAAGAGGGGGCAGGGGATACGCAGTATTTT. It encodes CASSQEGAGDTQYF.